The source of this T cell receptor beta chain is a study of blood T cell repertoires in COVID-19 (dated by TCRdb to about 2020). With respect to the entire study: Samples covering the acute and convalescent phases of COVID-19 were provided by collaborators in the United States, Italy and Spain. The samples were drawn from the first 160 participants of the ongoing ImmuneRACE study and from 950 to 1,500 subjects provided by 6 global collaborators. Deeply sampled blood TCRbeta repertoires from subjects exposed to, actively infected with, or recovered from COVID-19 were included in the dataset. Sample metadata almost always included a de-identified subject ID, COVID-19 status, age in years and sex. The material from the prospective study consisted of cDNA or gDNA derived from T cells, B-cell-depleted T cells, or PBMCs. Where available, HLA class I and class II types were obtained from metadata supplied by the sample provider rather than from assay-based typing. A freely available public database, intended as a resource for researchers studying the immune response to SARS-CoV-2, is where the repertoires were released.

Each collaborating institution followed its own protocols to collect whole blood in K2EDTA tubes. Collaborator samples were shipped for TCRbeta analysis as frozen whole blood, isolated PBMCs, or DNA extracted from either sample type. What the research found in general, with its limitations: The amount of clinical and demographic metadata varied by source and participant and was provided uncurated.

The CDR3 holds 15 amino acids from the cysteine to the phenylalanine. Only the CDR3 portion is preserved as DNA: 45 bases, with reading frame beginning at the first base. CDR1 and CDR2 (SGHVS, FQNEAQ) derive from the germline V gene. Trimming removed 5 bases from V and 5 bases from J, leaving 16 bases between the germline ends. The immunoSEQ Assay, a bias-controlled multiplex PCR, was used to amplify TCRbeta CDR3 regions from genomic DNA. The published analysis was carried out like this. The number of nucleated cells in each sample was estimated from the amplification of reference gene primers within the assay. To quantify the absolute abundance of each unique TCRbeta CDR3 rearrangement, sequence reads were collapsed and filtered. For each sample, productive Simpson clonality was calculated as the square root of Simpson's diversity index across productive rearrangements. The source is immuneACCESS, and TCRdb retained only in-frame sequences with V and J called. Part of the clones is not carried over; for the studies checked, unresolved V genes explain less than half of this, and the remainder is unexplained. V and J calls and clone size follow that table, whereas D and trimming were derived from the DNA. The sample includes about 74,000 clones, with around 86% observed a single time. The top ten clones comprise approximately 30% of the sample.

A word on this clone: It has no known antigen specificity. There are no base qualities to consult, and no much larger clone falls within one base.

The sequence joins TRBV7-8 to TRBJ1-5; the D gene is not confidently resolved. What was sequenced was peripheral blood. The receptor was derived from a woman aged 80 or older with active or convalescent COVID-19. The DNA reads TGTGCCAGCAGCCTACAGCCCAGGCGGGATCAGCCCCAGCATTTT. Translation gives CASSLQPRRDQPQHF.